The 6 T cell receptor beta chains in this list originate from one sample, sequenced in a study of memory B cells and T cells in multiple sclerosis. Repertoires were generated with immunoSEQ multiplex PCR, while TCRdb's copy carries only in-frame clones and drops some. The sample yields 40,000 to 50,000 clones, over 75% seen once. For these TCRs, the target antigens are not known. Stimulus-free culture yielded autoproliferating CFSE-dim and non-proliferating CFSE-high T cells, each sequenced separately. Replicate wells were pooled after 6 to 8 days of stimulus-free culture of about 47 million CFSE-labeled PBMCs. The sequencing input was PBMCs from blood kept in culture. These receptors were obtained from a human donor with multiple sclerosis.

The chain recombines TRBV19 with TRBJ1-2; no clear D. The CDR3 spans 14 residues. V lost 7 bases, J lost 1 base, and 13 bases lay in between. Germline CDR1 LNHDA, CDR2 SQIVND (reference sequence). CDR3 DNA sequence: TGTGCCAGTAATTATCTGCACAGTAACTATGGCTACACCTTC. Translated: CASNYLHSNYGYTF.

The rearrangement links TRBV2 to TRBJ1-5; no firm D call. The CDR3 runs to 12 residues. The V and J ends lost 3 bases and 5 bases respectively, with 5 bases between them. CDR1 and CDR2 from the germline V gene are SNHLY and FYNNEI. The CDR3 DNA is TGTGCCAGCAGTGACTCTTATCAGCCCCAGCATTTT. Translated, it gives CASSDSYQPQHF.

The chain's CDR3 is CASNRDSANYGYTF. The CDR3 DNA reads TGTGCCAGCAACCGGGACTCAGCTAACTATGGCTACACCTTC. The chain is built from TRBV4-2 and TRBJ1-2, with a weak D call TRBD1 (5 bases). Germline assignment: CDR1 LGHNA and CDR2 YNFKEQ. Trimming pared 7 bases from V and 0 bases from J, leaving 12 bases between. This CDR3 contains 14 residues.

The J gene is TRBJ2-1, the V gene TRBV5-1; D is perhaps TRBD1 or TRBD2 (5 bases each). This CDR3 is 13 amino acids long. Deletions cut 4 bases from V and 7 bases from J, with 12 bases between. Germline V lookup: CDR1 SGHRS, CDR2 YFSETQ. The CDR3 DNA is TGCGCCAGCAGCGAGCCGGGACGGAATGAGCAGTTCTTC. Its protein product is CASSEPGRNEQFF. Variable domain in full (rest from reference TRBV5-1 and TRBJ2-1): KAGVTQTPRYLIKTRGQQVTLSCSPISGHRSVSWYQQTPGQGLQFLFEYFSETQRNKGNFPGRFSGRQFSNSRSEMNVSTLELGDSALYLCASSEPGRNEQFFGPGTRLTVL.

The chain is built from TRBV6-6 and TRBJ1-3, with D hard to call. Trimming removed 2 bases at V and 0 bases at J, with 8 bases between. CDR1 is MNHNY, CDR2 SVGAGI, per germline (reference sequence). The CDR3 is made up of 15 amino acids. CDR3 nucleotides: TGTGCCAGCAGTTACGGGTTTGACTCTGGAAACACCATATATTTT. Amino acid sequence: CASSYGFDSGNTIYF.

The chain has TRBV6-5 and TRBJ1-2, with no clear D. Trimming took off 6 bases at V and 0 bases at J, with 8 bases between the two ends. This CDR3 has 13 amino acids. Germline V gene sequence: CDR1 MNHEY, CDR2 SVGAGI. The CDR3 loop reads CASSRDSNYGYTF. The CDR3 DNA sequence: TGTGCCAGCAGCCGCGACTCTAACTATGGCTACACCTTC.